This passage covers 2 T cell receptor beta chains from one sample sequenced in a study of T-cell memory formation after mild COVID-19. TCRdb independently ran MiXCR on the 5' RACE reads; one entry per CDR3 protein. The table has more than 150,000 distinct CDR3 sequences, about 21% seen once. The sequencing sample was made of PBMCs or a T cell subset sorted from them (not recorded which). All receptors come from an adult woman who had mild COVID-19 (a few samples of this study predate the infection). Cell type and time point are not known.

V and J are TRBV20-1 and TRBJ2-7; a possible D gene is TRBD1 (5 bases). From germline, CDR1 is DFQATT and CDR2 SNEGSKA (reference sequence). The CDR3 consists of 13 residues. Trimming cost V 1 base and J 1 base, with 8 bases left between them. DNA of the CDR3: TGCAGTGCTAGAGGAACAGGTTCCTACGAGCAGTACTTC. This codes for CSARGTGSYEQYF.

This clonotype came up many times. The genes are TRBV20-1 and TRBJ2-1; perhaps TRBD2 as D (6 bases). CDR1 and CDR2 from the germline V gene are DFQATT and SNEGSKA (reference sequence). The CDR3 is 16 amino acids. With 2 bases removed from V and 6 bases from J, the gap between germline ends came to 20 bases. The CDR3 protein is CSARSAGTLISNEQFF. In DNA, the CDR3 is TGCAGTGCTAGAAGTGCGGGAACCCTCATCAGCAATGAGCAGTTCTTC.